The present entry profiles one TCR beta chain with its context. In the original analysis: How many nucleated cells were present was estimated from reference gene primer amplification. Sequencing used immunoSEQ multiplex PCR; TCRdb keeps in-frame clones, though not all of them. D and trimming come from the DNA, and the V and J calls and clone size come from that table. This table has 200,000 to 300,000 clones, over 75% appearing once. The data were taken from a study of blood T cell repertoires in COVID-19. Study-wide context: From the United States, Italy and Spain came samples of acute and convalescent COVID-19. T cells, B-cell-depleted T cells, or PBMCs provided the cDNA or gDNA that served as material.

Per germline, CDR1 SGHAT and CDR2 FQNNGV. V gave up 3 bases and J gave up 11 bases; unmatched junction bases: 4. The CDR3 spans 12 residues. The specimen was peripheral blood. The rearrangement uses TRBV11-2 and TRBJ2-1; TRBD2 agrees at 7 bases. The TCR comes from a woman in her fifties or sixties with acute or convalescent COVID-19. The CDR3 region has the DNA TGTGCCAGCAGCTTCGGGGAGGGAAAGCAGTTCTTC. Translated: CASSFGEGKQFF.